One sample yielded the 18 T cell receptor beta chains listed below, sequenced in a study of OX40 agonist ivuxolimab in advanced cancers. The repertoire was sequenced with immunoSEQ multiplex PCR; TCRdb's copy has only in-frame clones and lacks some. The sample shows about 53,000 clones, 75% to 85% of them seen only once. The sample here was CD4+ or CD8+ T cells sorted from blood, taken in a trial of the OX40 agonist ivuxolimab. These receptors all stem from an adult with an advanced solid tumor such as melanoma, head and neck, liver or kidney cancer.

The chain has TRBV28 and TRBJ2-2, with 7 bases identical to TRBD2. The CDR3 has 14 residues. With 9 bases clipped from V and 5 bases from J, the junction kept 9 bases outside the gene matches. Germline V gives CDR1 MDHEN, CDR2 SYDVKM. The CDR3: CASHGEGATGELFF. The CDR3 DNA reads TGTGCCAGTCATGGGGAGGGTGCGACCGGGGAGCTGTTTTTT.

This clone was detected only once. This sequence joins TRBV19 and TRBJ2-3, with TRBD1 matching over 7 bases. CDR1 is LNHDA, CDR2 SQIVND, per germline (reference sequence). The CDR3 has 14 amino acids. V dropped 7 bases and J dropped 0; count of bases not matched to a gene: 4. The CDR3 is CASNDRASTDTQYF. DNA of the CDR3: TGTGCCAGTAATGACAGGGCCAGCACAGATACGCAGTATTTT.

This chain connects TRBV10-3 to TRBJ1-6, with D tentatively TRBD1 (6 bases). CDR1 is ENHRY and CDR2 is SYGVKD in the germline V gene. The V end was cut by 0 bases, the J end by 7 bases, with 16 bases between. CDR3 length: 17 amino acids. CDR3: CAISESPRGAGNSPLHF. The CDR3 coding sequence is TGTGCCATCAGTGAGTCCCCTAGGGGGGCGGGAAATTCACCCCTCCACTTT.

The chain uses TRBV27 and TRBJ1-2; D possibly corresponds to TRBD1 (5 bases). The CDR3 consists of 14 residues. Germline CDR1 MNHEY, CDR2 SMNVEV (reference sequence). V lost 7 bases and J 4 bases, leaving 16 bases between the germline ends. Here the CDR3 reads CASIRRQGSYGYTF. CDR3 coding DNA: TGTGCCAGCATCAGACGTCAGGGTAGCTATGGCTACACCTTC.

In this sample, this clone turned up a few times. This sequence joins TRBV28 and TRBJ1-2; D not certain. Between the trimmed V and J ends, which lost 2 bases and 3 bases, there was a span of 19 bases. The CDR3 spans 17 residues. The germline V gene encodes CDR1 MDHEN and CDR2 SYDVKM. The CDR3 DNA is TGTGCCAGCAGTTTACCTATGTTCCGGACTAAATACTATGGCTACACCTTC. It yields the protein CASSLPMFRTKYYGYTF.

The chain links TRBV30 to TRBJ1-2, with a tentative D call TRBD1 (6 bases). V shed 3 bases and J shed 1 base, with 12 bases lying between them. CDR1 GTSNPN and CDR2 SVGIG come from the germline V gene (reference sequence). The CDR3 sequence is 14 residues long. The CDR3 region is CAWRVQGVNYGYTF. In nucleotides, the CDR3 is TGTGCCTGGAGAGTACAGGGCGTTAACTATGGCTACACCTTC.

This clone was seen a few times. This chain links TRBV7-9 with TRBJ2-6, with D unresolved. The germline CDR1 and CDR2 sequences are SEHNR and FQNEAQ (reference sequence). This CDR3 is built from 13 residues. Trimming shortened V by 5 bases and J by 6 bases, and 8 bases separated the two germline ends. The DNA of the CDR3 is TGTGCCAGCAGCCCAACGGTGGCCAACGTCCTGACTTTC. Its translation is CASSPTVANVLTF.

J is TRBJ2-1 and V is TRBV5-6, with 8 nucleotides matching TRBD1. V was pared by 9 bases and J by 6 bases, with 11 bases of the junction left unmatched. The V gene's germline CDR1 is SGHDT and CDR2 YYEEEE. This CDR3 has 14 residues. The CDR3 DNA reads TGTGCCACGACCCAGGGGGCTGCCTTCAATGAGCAGTTCTTC. Translation gives CATTQGAAFNEQFF.

The chain is built from TRBV7-8 and TRBJ2-6, with D tentatively TRBD1 (5 bases). The CDR3 sequence is 16 residues long. V was cut by 5 bases and J by 0 bases, with 11 bases left in between. CDR1 and CDR2 (germline): SGHVS, FQNEAQ. As DNA, the CDR3 is TGTGCCAGCAGCCTGGACAAGAGCTCTGGGGCCAACGTCCTGACTTTC. As protein: CASSLDKSSGANVLTF.

The rearrangement uses TRBV18 and TRBJ2-5; possibly TRBD1 for D (6 bases). Germline CDR1 is KGHSH and CDR2 is LQKENI. Trimming pared 3 bases from V and 7 bases from J, leaving 27 bases between. The CDR3 spans 18 residues. The CDR3 is CASSPKFEGTLGAGTQYF. Written as DNA, the CDR3 is TGTGCCAGCTCACCTAAGTTCGAGGGGACCTTGGGGGCTGGGACCCAGTACTTC. The full variable domain, its missing parts supplied by reference TRBV18 and TRBJ2-5, is NAGVMQNPRHLVRRRGQEARLRCSPMKGHSHVYWYRQLPEEGLKFMVYLQKENIIDESGMPKERFSAEFPKEGPSILRIQQVVRGDSAAYFCASSPKFEGTLGAGTQYFGPGTRLLVL.

In DNA form, the CDR3 reads TGCGCCAGCAGCTTACAGACTAGCTCCTACGAGCAGTACTTC. This encodes CASSLQTSSYEQYF. The rearrangement links TRBV5-1 to TRBJ2-7; TRBD2 is a possible D gene (6 bases). The V end was cut by 2 bases, the J end by 0 bases, with 9 bases between. CDR3 length: 14 residues. CDR1 and CDR2 (germline): SGHRS, YFSETQ. Full variable domain (outside the CDR3, taken from reference TRBV5-1 and TRBJ2-7): KAGVTQTPRYLIKTRGQQVTLSCSPISGHRSVSWYQQTPGQGLQFLFEYFSETQRNKGNFPGRFSGRQFSNSRSEMNVSTLELGDSALYLCASSLQTSSYEQYFGPGTRLTVT.

This chain connects TRBV19 to TRBJ2-7; D may match TRBD1 or TRBD2 (6 bases each). Germline CDR1 LNHDA, CDR2 SQIVND (reference sequence). The CDR3 sequence is 13 residues long. V lost 3 bases and J 7 bases, leaving 13 bases between the germline ends. CDR3 in amino acids: CASSMRQGREQYF. The CDR3 region has the DNA TGTGCCAGTAGTATGCGGCAGGGGAGGGAGCAGTACTTC. Full variable domain (remainder filled in from reference TRBV19 and TRBJ2-7): DGGITQSPKYLFRKEGQNVTLSCEQNLNHDAMYWYRQDPGQGLRLIYYSQIVNDFQKGDIAEGYSVSREKKESFPLTVTSAQKNPTAFYLCASSMRQGREQYFGPGTRLTVT.

The chain joins TRBV25-1 to TRBJ2-3, with D perhaps TRBD1 (5 bases). Germline-derived CDR1 and CDR2 are MGHDK and SYGVNS. This CDR3 comprises 17 residues. V was pared by 3 bases and J by 4 bases, with 20 bases between. CDR3 nucleotides: TGTGCCAGCAGTGACCACCGAAGGGGATTGATTGCAGATACGCAGTATTTT. It translates to CASSDHRRGLIADTQYF.

This clone was picked up a small number of times. Other DNA sequences of this sample code for an identical CDR3. The chain couples TRBV7-3 to TRBJ1-5; D is uncertain. From germline, CDR1 is SGHTA and CDR2 FQGTGA. V shed 0 bases and J shed 1 base, with 1 base lying between them. CDR3 length: 13 residues. CDR3 in amino acids: CASSLTSNQPQHF. The CDR3 nucleotides are TGTGCCAGCAGCTTAACGAGCAATCAGCCCCAGCATTTT.

This clone was detected only once. CDR3 coding DNA: TGCGCCAGCAGCTTACCGGGACTAGCGGGGGGTAGAACCCTCTCAAAAGAGACCCAGTACTTC. As protein: CASSLPGLAGGRTLSKETQYF. This chain links TRBV5-1 with TRBJ2-5; 15 positions agree with TRBD2. Trimming cost V 2 bases and J 3 bases; bases outside gene matches: 17. Germline V gene sequence: CDR1 SGHRS, CDR2 YFSETQ. The CDR3 length is 21 residues.

Here the CDR3 reads CASSPPGLAGETQYF. Written as DNA, the CDR3 is TGTGCCAGCTCACCACCGGGACTAGCTGGCGAGACCCAGTACTTC. This chain uses TRBV18 with TRBJ2-5; 9 nucleotides match TRBD2. The V gene's germline CDR1 is KGHSH and CDR2 LQKENI. V gave up 0 bases and J gave up 5 bases; unmatched junction bases: 4. CDR3 size: 15 residues.

This rearrangement joins TRBV15 to TRBJ1-2; 7 positions agree with TRBD1. Germline CDR1 is LNHNV and CDR2 is YYDKDF (reference sequence). CDR3 length: 15 residues. V dropped 1 base and J dropped 4; count of bases not matched to a gene: 6. Here the CDR3 reads CATSRGRDSGYGYTF. In DNA form, the CDR3 reads TGTGCCACCAGCAGAGGGCGGGACAGCGGCTATGGCTACACCTTC.

This chain uses TRBV5-1 with TRBJ1-4; possibly TRBD1 for D (6 bases). The length of the CDR3 is 14 residues. V was clipped by 4 bases and J by 8 bases, with 15 bases between them. Per germline, CDR1 SGHRS and CDR2 YFSETQ. The CDR3 DNA sequence: TGCGCCAGCAGCATAGGGCAGGGGCGGGAAAAACTGTTTTTT. This encodes CASSIGQGREKLFF.